This T cell receptor beta chain stems from a study of vaccination and CD4 T cells after COVID-19. Looking at the study overall: The interval from dose two to post-vaccine sampling had a median of roughly 72 days, and it ranged from 14 to 241.

Treatment specified: approximately 10-day PBMC culture with coronavirus spike peptide pools or control peptides (ViraFEST assay). Cultures used over 1.5 million PBMCs per well, about 9.9 IU/ml IL-2 and about 10 ug/ml peptides. V lost 3 bases, J lost 8 bases, and 12 bases stayed unmatched. The germline gives CDR1 DFQATT, CDR2 SNEGSKA (reference sequence). This CDR3 has 15 residues. CD4+ T cells that had been cultured provided DNA sequenced with the Oncomine TCR Beta short-read assay. Genomic DNA was isolated from cultured CD4+ T cells. TCRdb processed the PCR reads anew with MiXCR; each CDR3 protein has one entry. The sample has about 20,000 distinct CDR3 sequences, roughly three fifths seen once. Concerning this clonotype: The antigen is undetermined.

Source material: CD4+ T cells from blood, cultured in vitro. The chain employs TRBV20-1 and TRBJ2-1, with 8 bases lining up with TRBD1. The sequence derives from a human donor who had recovered from COVID-19. The CDR3 is CSASFRNRGTDEQFF. The CDR3 DNA reads as TGCAGTGCTAGTTTCCGGAACAGGGGGACGGATGAGCAGTTCTTC.